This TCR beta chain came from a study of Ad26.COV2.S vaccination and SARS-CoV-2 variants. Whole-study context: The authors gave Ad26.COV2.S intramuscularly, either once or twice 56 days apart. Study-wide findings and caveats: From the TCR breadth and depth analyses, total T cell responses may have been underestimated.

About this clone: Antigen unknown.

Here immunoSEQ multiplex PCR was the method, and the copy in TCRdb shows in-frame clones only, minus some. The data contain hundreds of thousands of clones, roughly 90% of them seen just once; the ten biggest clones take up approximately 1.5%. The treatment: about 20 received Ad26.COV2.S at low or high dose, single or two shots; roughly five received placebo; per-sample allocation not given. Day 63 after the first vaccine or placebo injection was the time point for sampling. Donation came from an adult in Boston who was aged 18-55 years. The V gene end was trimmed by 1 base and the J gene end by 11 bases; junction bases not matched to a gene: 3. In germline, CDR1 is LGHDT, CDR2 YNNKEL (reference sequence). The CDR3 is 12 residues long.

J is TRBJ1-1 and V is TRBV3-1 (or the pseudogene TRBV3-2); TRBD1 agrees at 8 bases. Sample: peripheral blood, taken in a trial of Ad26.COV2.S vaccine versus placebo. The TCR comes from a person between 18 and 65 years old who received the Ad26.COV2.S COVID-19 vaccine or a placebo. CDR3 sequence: CASSQGQGRAFF. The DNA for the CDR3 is TGTGCCAGCAGCCAAGGACAGGGGAGGGCTTTCTTT.